This section outlines one T cell receptor (beta chain) sequence together with its context. Profiling relied on immunoSEQ multiplex PCR, and the TCRdb table lists in-frame clones only, not all of them. The sample yields more than 85,000 clones, 85% to 90% seen once. The CDR3 sequence is 15 residues long. V lost 4 bases and J 8 bases, leaving 15 bases between the germline ends. Germline V gene data show CDR1 as SEHNR and CDR2 as FQNEAQ (reference sequence). This sample stems from a study of glioma-infiltrating T cells after dendritic cell vaccination. This TCR was recovered from a human donor with glioblastoma. The rearrangement links TRBV7-9 to TRBJ1-6, with D uncertain. The source material was blood, sampled before dendritic cell vaccination. The CDR3: CASSSESLTYSPLHF. For the CDR3, the DNA is TGTGCCAGCAGCTCGGAGTCCTTAACCTATTCACCCCTCCACTTT.